This is a list of T cell receptor beta chains from one sample in a study of response to subunit inactivated influenza vaccine. Each CDR3 protein is one row after TCRdb ran MiXCR on the RT-PCR reads. Found here are 500,000 to 600,000 distinct CDR3 sequences, 16% of them singletons; the top ten hold around 3%. Sequencing used CD4+ T cells sorted from PBMCs, obtained 23 to 25 months after vaccination. These receptors were collected from a man between 45 and 75 years old who received an inactivated influenza vaccine. The CDR3 runs from the conserved cysteine through the conserved F or W. A D gene is named only where the DNA matches it firmly. The size field is filled for only some rows; it gives once, few, many or a size class.

d_call clone_size j_call v_call cdr3_nt cdr3_aa
NA few TRBJ1-2 TRBV7-2 TGTGCCAGCAGCTTGGAGCCACCTTATGGCTACACCTTC CASSLEPPYGYTF
NA NA TRBJ2-1 TRBV11-2 TGTGCCAGCAGCCCACACAGGGTCAATGAGCAGTTCTTC CASSPHRVNEQFF
NA NA TRBJ2-1 TRBV12-3/TRBV12-4 TGTGCCAGCAACCATCGGAGAGTTGGGGCCCAGTTCTTC CASNHRRVGAQFF
TRBD1 few TRBJ2-7 TRBV28 TGTGCCAGCAGTTTGCGACAGGGGGCTCGGACTTCCTACGAGCAGTACTTC CASSLRQGARTSYEQYF
NA NA TRBJ2-3 TRBV3-1 TGTGCCAGCAGCCAAAGGGGACCGTCGGGCGGCACAGATACGCAGTATTTT CASSQRGPSGGTDTQYF
NA many TRBJ2-5 TRBV15 TGTGCCACCAGCAGAGGGACTACCCAAGAGACCCAGTACTTC CATSRGTTQETQYF
TRBD1 many TRBJ2-1 TRBV15 TGTGCCACCAGCAGAGGTATCGGGACAGGGGTATACAATGAGCAGTTCTTC CATSRGIGTGVYNEQFF
NA NA TRBJ2-5 TRBV5-6 TGTGCCAGCAGCTTGAGAATGGACAGACAAGAGACCCAGTACTTC CASSLRMDRQETQYF
TRBD2 NA TRBJ2-2 TRBV7-9 TGTGCCAGCAGCCCGGGACTAGCCTTAACCGGGGAGCTGTTTTTT CASSPGLALTGELFF
TRBD2 NA TRBJ2-7 TRBV4-2 TGTGCCAGCAGCCAAGAGGGGGGGACTGGCGGCATCGAGCAGTACTTC CASSQEGGTGGIEQYF
TRBD1 NA TRBJ2-7 TRBV11-2 TGTGCCAGCAGCTTAACCCGGCCGGGACAGGGGAGTTCCTACGAGCAGTACTTC CASSLTRPGQGSSYEQYF
NA NA TRBJ2-1 TRBV7-9 TGTGCCAGCAGCCTCATGGCAGGGCATGAGCAGTTCTTC CASSLMAGHEQFF
TRBD1 many TRBJ1-4 TRBV7-9 TGTGCCAGCAGCTTACAGGGGGTTGAAAAACTGTTTTTT CASSLQGVEKLFF
TRBD1 many TRBJ2-3 TRBV10-3 TGTGCCACCGAGGACAGGGCAGGCACAGATACGCAGTATTTT CATEDRAGTDTQYF
NA few TRBJ1-1 TRBV20-1 TGCAGTGCTAGAGTGGGCACTCTGAACACTGAAGCTTTCTTT CSARVGTLNTEAFF
TRBD2 few TRBJ2-1 TRBV20-1 TGCAGTGCTAGACAGGGCCTAGCGGCCGTTTACAATGAGCAGTTCTTC CSARQGLAAVYNEQFF
NA few TRBJ2-2 TRBV20-1 TGCAGTGCTAGGTCACAGGTACTCACCGGGGAGCTGTTTTTT CSARSQVLTGELFF
TRBD2 NA TRBJ2-1 TRBV6-2/TRBV6-3 TGTGCCAGCAGCTCCGGACTAGCGGGGATTAATGAGCAGTTCTTC CASSSGLAGINEQFF
TRBD2 few TRBJ2-7 TRBV18 TGTGCCAGCTCACCTACTGCGGGGGATGGCTGGGGTCGGTACGAGCAGTACTTC CASSPTAGDGWGRYEQYF
NA few TRBJ1-2 TRBV2 TGTGCCAGCACCCGAACCGACAGCAACTATGGCTACACCTTC CASTRTDSNYGYTF
TRBD1 NA TRBJ1-2 TRBV20-1 TGCAGTGCTAGCGATGGACAGGGAATCTATGGCTACACCTTC CSASDGQGIYGYTF
NA NA TRBJ2-3 TRBV7-9 TGTGCCAGCCCAGAGATAGATACGCAGTATTTT CASPEIDTQYF
NA NA TRBJ1-5 TRBV14 TGTGCCAGCAGCCAGGCAGGGGGCAATCAGCCCCAGCATTTT CASSQAGGNQPQHF
TRBD2 NA TRBJ2-3 TRBV11-2 TGTGCCAGCAGCTTAGAACTAGCGGGACGAGATACGCAGTATTTT CASSLELAGRDTQYF
TRBD1 NA TRBJ2-1 TRBV28 TGTGCCAGCACCACGACAGGGGGGTACAATGAGCAGTTCTTC CASTTTGGYNEQFF
NA once TRBJ2-7 TRBV3-1 TGTGCCAGCAGCCAAGATCTTGATTTTGGGGAGCCCTACGAGCAGTACTTC CASSQDLDFGEPYEQYF
NA NA TRBJ1-2 TRBV28 TGTGCCACCATCCTCCAGGGGTTGGGTGGCTACACCTTC CATILQGLGGYTF
TRBD2 NA TRBJ2-2 TRBV15 TGTGCCACCAGCCGACTAGCGGGGGACACCGGGGAGCTGTTTTTT CATSRLAGDTGELFF
TRBD2 NA TRBJ2-5 TRBV5-1 TGCGCCAGCAGCTTGTCCGGGGGGGCCGCAGAGACCCAGTACTTC CASSLSGGAAETQYF
NA many TRBJ2-7 TRBV12-3/TRBV12-4 TGTGCCAGCAGCTTAGAGGGGACACAGTACTTC CASSLEGTQYF
NA few TRBJ1-1 TRBV3-1 TGTGCCAGCAGTTCATCACCGAACACTGAAGCTTTCTTT CASSSSPNTEAFF
NA NA TRBJ2-4 TRBV4-3 TGCGCCAGCAGCCACCAAAGTCGCGGGTCCAAAAACATTCAGTACTTC CASSHQSRGSKNIQYF
NA many TRBJ2-2 TRBV6-5 TGTGCCACCGAAGGAATCGAAGGGGAGCTGTTTTTT CATEGIEGELFF
NA NA TRBJ2-2 TRBV7-2 TGTGCCAGCAGCTTAGAACCAACTGCCAGGGAGCTGTTTTTT CASSLEPTARELFF
NA NA TRBJ1-2 TRBV10-3 TGTGCCATCAGTCCCGCCCAAGCGATCGGCTATGGCTACACCTTC CAISPAQAIGYGYTF
TRBD1 NA TRBJ2-1 TRBV25-1 TGTGCCACCCAGGGGGGACAGGGGGCTTTCAATGAGCAGTTCTTC CATQGGQGAFNEQFF
NA many TRBJ2-5 TRBV14 TGTGCCAGCAGTCGCTCCCTGCTCGGGGTAGAGACCCAGTACTTC CASSRSLLGVETQYF
TRBD2 few TRBJ2-1 TRBV2 TGTGCCAGCAGTGATAAGCGGGACGCCTACAATGAGCAGTTCTTC CASSDKRDAYNEQFF
TRBD1 NA TRBJ2-3 TRBV4-2 TGTGCCAGCAGCCAAGACGAGGGGGCTGGCGCAGATACGCAGTATTTT CASSQDEGAGADTQYF
NA few TRBJ2-5 TRBV29-1 TGCAGCGTCCGACCAGAGACCCAGTACTTC CSVRPETQYF
NA NA TRBJ1-5 TRBV12-3/TRBV12-4 TGTGCCAGCAGTCCGGGACCTCGGGACAATCAGCCCCAGCATTTT CASSPGPRDNQPQHF
TRBD1 NA TRBJ2-1 TRBV18 TGTGCCAGCTCACCAATCCGGGGACAGGGTTACAATGAGCAGTTCTTC CASSPIRGQGYNEQFF
NA few TRBJ2-7 TRBV29-1 TGCAGCCAACATACAATAGCGGCTGGTTCCCACGAGCAGTACTTC CSQHTIAAGSHEQYF
NA many TRBJ1-1 TRBV29-1 TGCAGCGTAATACGGACCGCGGGGGCCACTGAAGCTTTCTTT CSVIRTAGATEAFF
NA many TRBJ2-1 TRBV12-3/TRBV12-4 TGTGCCAGCAGTCCCGGACAGAATGAGCAGTTCTTC CASSPGQNEQFF
NA NA TRBJ1-2 TRBV20-1 TGCAGTGCTGAGAGGGGAGTAGACTATGGCTACACCTTC CSAERGVDYGYTF
NA many TRBJ2-7 TRBV5-1 TGCGCCAGCAGCTTGGGCCGGACAGCCTACGAGCAGTACTTC CASSLGRTAYEQYF
NA few TRBJ1-1 TRBV10-3 TGTGCCATCAGCCTCCCGGGGAAGACTGAAGCTTTCTTT CAISLPGKTEAFF
NA NA TRBJ2-7 TRBV27 TGTGCCAGCAGTTTAGGGACGGCTATCTACGAGCAGTACTTC CASSLGTAIYEQYF
NA few TRBJ2-7 TRBV27 TGTGCCCGCCTTCGTCCGGCCGAGTTTCTCCCCTACGAGCAGTACTTC CARLRPAEFLPYEQYF
NA few TRBJ1-3 TRBV3-1 TGTGCCAGCAGCCCCTCCGGGACGGTCTCTGGAAACACCATATATTTT CASSPSGTVSGNTIYF
NA once TRBJ2-7 TRBV6-2/TRBV6-3 TGTGCCAGCAGTCGCCCTCTCGACAGGAGGGAGGACGAGCAGTACTTC CASSRPLDRREDEQYF
TRBD1 many TRBJ2-2 TRBV12-3/TRBV12-4 TGTGCCAGCAGTCTTGGACAGGGGGGTCCCGCCGGGGAGCTGTTTTTT CASSLGQGGPAGELFF